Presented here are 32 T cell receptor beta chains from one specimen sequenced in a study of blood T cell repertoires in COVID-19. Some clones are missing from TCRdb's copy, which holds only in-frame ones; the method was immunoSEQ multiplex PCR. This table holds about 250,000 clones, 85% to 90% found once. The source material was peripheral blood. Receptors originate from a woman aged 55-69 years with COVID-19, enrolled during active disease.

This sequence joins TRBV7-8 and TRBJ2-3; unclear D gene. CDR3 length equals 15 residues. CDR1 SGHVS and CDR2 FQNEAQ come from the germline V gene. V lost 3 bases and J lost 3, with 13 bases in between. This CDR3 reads CASSFNKQYTDTQYF. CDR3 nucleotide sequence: TGTGCCAGCAGCTTCAATAAACAGTATACAGATACGCAGTATTTT.

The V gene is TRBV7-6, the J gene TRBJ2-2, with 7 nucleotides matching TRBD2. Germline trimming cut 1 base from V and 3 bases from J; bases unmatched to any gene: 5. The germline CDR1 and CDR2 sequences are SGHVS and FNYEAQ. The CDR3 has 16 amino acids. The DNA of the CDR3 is TGTGCCAGCAGCTTAGAGCTTAGCGGGTACACCGGGGAGCTGTTTTTT. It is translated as CASSLELSGYTGELFF.

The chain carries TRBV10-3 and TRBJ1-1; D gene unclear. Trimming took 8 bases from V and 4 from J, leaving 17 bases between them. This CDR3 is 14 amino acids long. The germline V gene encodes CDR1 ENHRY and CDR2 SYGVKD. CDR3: CAIGENFQSTEAFF. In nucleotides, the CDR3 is TGTGCCATCGGGGAGAATTTTCAGAGCACTGAAGCTTTCTTT.

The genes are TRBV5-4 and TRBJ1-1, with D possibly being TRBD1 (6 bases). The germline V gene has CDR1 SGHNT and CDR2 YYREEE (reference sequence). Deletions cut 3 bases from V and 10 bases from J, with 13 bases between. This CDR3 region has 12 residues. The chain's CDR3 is CASSWRGRGAFF. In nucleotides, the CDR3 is TGTGCCAGCAGCTGGCGGGGGCGGGGAGCTTTCTTT.

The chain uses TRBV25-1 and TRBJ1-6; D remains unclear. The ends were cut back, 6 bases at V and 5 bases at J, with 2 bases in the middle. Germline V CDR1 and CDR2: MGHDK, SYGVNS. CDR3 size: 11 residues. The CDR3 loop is CASSDNSPLHF. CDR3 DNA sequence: TGTGCCAGCAGCGATAATTCACCCCTCCACTTT.

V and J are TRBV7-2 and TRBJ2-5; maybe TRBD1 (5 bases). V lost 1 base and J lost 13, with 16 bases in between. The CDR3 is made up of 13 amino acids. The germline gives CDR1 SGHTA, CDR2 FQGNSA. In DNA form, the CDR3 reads TGTGCCAGCAGCTTAGGACAGAGAGTAGGGTGGTACTTC. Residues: CASSLGQRVGWYF.

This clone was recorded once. The CDR3 is CASSFRQASNTGELFF. Here the CDR3 DNA reads TGTGCCAGCAGCTTTAGACAGGCCTCGAACACCGGGGAGCTGTTTTTT. The rearrangement joins TRBV11-2 to TRBJ2-2; tentatively, D is TRBD1 (6 bases). V lost 3 bases to trimming and J lost 0 bases, with 11 bases between them. Germline CDR1 SGHAT, CDR2 FQNNGV. The CDR3 runs to 16 residues.

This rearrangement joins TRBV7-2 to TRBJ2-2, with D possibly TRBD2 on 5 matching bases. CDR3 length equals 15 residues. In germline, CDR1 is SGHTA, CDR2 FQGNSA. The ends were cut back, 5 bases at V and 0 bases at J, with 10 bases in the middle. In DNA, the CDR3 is TGTGCCAGCAGCCAACGACTACCGAACACCGGGGAGCTGTTTTTT. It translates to CASSQRLPNTGELFF.

DNA for the CDR3: TGTGCCAGCAGCGTGGCGGCAGGGCCCATCACTTCACCCCTCCACTTT. This encodes CASSVAAGPITSPLHF. The J gene is TRBJ1-6, the V gene TRBV9; D possibly corresponds to TRBD1 (5 bases). Trimming took 2 bases from V and 9 from J, leaving 18 bases between them. In germline, CDR1 is SGDLS, CDR2 YYNGEE. The CDR3 has 16 amino acids.

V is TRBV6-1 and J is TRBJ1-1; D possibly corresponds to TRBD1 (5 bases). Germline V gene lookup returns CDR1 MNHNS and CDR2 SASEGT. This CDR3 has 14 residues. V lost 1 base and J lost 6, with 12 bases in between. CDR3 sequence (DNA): TGTGCCAGCAGTGAAGTTGTCTGGGGCGCTGAAGCTTTCTTT. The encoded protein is CASSEVVWGAEAFF.

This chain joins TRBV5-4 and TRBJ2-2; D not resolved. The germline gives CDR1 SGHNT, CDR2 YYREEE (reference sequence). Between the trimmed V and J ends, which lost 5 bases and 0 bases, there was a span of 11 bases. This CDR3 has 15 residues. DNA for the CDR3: TGTGCCAGCAGTCAACAGATCGCGAACACCGGGGAGCTGTTTTTT. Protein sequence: CASSQQIANTGELFF.

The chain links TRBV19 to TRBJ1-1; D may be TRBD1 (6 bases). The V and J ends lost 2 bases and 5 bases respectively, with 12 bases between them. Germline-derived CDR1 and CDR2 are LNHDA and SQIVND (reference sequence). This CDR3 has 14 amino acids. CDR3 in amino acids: CASSIQVGGTEAFF. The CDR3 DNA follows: TGTGCCAGTAGTATACAGGTAGGGGGTACTGAAGCTTTCTTT.

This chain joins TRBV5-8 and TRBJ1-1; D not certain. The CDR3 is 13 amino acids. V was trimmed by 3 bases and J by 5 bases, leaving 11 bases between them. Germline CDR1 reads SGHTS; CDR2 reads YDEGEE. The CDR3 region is CASSSAWRTEAFF. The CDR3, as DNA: TGTGCCAGCAGCTCCGCGTGGAGGACTGAAGCTTTCTTT.

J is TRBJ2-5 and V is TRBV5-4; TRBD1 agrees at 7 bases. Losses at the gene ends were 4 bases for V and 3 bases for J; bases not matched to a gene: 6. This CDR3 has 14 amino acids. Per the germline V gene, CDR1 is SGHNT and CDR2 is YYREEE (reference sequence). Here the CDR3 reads CASSPGTAKETQYF. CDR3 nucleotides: TGTGCCAGCAGCCCGGGGACAGCTAAAGAGACCCAGTACTTC.

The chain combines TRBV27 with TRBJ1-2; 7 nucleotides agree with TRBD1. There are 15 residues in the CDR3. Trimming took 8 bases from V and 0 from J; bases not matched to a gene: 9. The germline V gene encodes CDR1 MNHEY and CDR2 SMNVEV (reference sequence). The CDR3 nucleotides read TGTGCCAGCGCGCGGGACAGAGGATCTAACTATGGCTACACCTTC. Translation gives CASARDRGSNYGYTF.

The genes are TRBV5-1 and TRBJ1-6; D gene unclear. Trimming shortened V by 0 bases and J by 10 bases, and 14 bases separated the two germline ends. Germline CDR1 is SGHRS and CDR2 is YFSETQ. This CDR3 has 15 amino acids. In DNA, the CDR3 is TGCGCCAGCAGCTTGGTTGGGGAAGGGAGATCACCCCTCCACTTT. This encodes CASSLVGEGRSPLHF.

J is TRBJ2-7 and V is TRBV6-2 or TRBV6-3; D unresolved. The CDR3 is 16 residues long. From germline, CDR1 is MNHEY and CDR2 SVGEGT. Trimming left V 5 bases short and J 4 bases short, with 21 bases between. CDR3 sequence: CASSIRHGSFPYEQYF. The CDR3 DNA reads TGTGCCAGCAGTATCCGACACGGTAGTTTCCCTTACGAGCAGTACTTC.

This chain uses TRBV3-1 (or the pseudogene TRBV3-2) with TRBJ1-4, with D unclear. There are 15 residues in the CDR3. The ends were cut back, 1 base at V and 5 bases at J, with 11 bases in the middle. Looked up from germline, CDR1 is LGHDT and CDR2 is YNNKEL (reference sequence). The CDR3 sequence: CASSQGTGENEKLFF. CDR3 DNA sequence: TGTGCCAGCAGCCAAGGGACCGGGGAAAATGAAAAACTGTTTTTT.

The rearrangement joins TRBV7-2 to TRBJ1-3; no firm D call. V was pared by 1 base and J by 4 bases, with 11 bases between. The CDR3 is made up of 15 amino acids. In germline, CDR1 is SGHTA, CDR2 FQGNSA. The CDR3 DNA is TGTGCCAGCAGCTTAGGGGCCCGAAGAGGAAACACCATATATTTT. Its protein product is CASSLGARRGNTIYF.

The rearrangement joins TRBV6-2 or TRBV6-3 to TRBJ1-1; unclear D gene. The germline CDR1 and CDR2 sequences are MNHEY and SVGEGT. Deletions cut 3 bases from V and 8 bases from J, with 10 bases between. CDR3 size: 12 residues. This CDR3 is CASSYPYGEAFF. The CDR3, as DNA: TGTGCCAGCAGTTATCCGTACGGGGAAGCTTTCTTT.

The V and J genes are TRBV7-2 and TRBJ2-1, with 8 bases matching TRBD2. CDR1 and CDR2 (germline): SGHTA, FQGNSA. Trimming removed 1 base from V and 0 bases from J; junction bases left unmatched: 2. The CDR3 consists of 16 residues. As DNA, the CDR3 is TGTGCCAGCAGCTTAGACGGGGGGGCCTCCTACAATGAGCAGTTCTTC. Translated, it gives CASSLDGGASYNEQFF. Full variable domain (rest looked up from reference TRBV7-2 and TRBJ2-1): GAGVSQSPSNKVTEKGKDVELRCDPISGHTALYWYRQSLGQGLEFLIYFQGNSAPDKSGLPSDRFSAERTGGSVSTLTIQRTQQEDSAVYLCASSLDGGASYNEQFFGPGTRLTVL.

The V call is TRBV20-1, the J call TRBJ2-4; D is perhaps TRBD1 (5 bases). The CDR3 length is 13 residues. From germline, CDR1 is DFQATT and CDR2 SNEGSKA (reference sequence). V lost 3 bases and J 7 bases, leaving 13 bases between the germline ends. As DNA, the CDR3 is TGCAGTGCTAGTTCCCAGGGTCTTAACATTCAGTACTTC. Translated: CSASSQGLNIQYF.

The CDR3 DNA reads TGTGCCAGCAGTGAACTACTCGGACAGCCGATCGAGGCTTTCTTT. This sequence encodes CASSELLGQPIEAFF. The chain is built from TRBV6-1 and TRBJ1-1; the D gene is possibly TRBD1 (6 bases). The CDR3 contains 15 residues. Looked up from germline, CDR1 is MNHNS and CDR2 is SASEGT. Trimming removed 2 bases at V and 11 bases at J, with 21 bases between.

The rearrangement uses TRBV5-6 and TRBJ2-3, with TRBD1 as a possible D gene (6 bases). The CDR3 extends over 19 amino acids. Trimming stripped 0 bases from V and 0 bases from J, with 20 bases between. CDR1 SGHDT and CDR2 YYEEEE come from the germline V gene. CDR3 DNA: TGTGCCAGCAGCTTGGAAGCGGACAGCGTTTATACTAGCACAGATACGCAGTATTTT. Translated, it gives CASSLEADSVYTSTDTQYF.

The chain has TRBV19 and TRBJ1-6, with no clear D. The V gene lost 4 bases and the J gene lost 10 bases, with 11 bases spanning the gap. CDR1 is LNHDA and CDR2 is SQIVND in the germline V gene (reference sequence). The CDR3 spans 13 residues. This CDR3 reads CASSSQTESPLHF. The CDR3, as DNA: TGTGCCAGTAGTAGCCAGACGGAGTCACCCCTCCACTTT.

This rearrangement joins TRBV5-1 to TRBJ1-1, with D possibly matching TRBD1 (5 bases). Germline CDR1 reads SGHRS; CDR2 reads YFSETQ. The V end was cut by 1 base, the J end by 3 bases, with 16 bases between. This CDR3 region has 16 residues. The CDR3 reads CASSLYGGRGDTEAFF. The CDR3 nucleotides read TGCGCCAGCAGCTTGTACGGGGGACGAGGGGACACTGAAGCTTTCTTT.

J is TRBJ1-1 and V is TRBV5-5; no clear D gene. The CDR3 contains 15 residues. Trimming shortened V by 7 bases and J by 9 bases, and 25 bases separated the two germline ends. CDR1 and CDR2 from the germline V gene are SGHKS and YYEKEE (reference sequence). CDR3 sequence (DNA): TGTGCCAGCTTAGGCCCGACGGCTGTTCTAGGCAAAGCTTTCTTT. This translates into CASLGPTAVLGKAFF.

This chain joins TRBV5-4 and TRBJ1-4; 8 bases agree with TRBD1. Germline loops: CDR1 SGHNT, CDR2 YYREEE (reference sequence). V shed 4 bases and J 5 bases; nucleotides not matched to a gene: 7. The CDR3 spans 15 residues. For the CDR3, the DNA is TGTGCCAGCAGCCCTAGGACAGGGATGAATGAAAAACTGTTTTTT. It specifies CASSPRTGMNEKLFF.

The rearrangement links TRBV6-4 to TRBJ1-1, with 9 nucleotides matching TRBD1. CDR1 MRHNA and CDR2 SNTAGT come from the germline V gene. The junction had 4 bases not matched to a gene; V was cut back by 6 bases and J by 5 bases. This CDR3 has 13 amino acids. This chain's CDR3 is CASRQGAGTEAFF. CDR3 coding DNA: TGTGCCAGCAGACAGGGGGCTGGGACTGAAGCTTTCTTT.

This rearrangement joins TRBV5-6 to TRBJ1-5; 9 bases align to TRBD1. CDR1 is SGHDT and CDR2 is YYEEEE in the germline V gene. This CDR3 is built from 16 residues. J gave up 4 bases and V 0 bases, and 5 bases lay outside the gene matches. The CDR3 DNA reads TGTGCCAGCAGCTTGGCCGACAGGGGGAAAAATCAGCCCCAGCATTTT. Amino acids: CASSLADRGKNQPQHF. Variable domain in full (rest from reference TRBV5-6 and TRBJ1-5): DAGVTQSPTHLIKTRGQQVTLRCSPKSGHDTVSWYQQALGQGPQFIFQYYEEEERQRGNFPDRFSGHQFPNYSSELNVNALLLGDSALYLCASSLADRGKNQPQHFGDGTRLSIL.

The CDR3, as DNA: TGTGCCAGCAGGGGAACTAGCGGGGGGTCTAATGAGCAGTTCTTC. It encodes CASRGTSGGSNEQFF. The chain links TRBV6-5 to TRBJ2-1; 12 nucleotides agree with TRBD2. V lost 6 bases to trimming and J lost 7 bases; unmatched junction nucleotides: 7. Germline V CDR1 and CDR2: MNHEY, SVGAGI. The CDR3 loop spans 15 amino acids.

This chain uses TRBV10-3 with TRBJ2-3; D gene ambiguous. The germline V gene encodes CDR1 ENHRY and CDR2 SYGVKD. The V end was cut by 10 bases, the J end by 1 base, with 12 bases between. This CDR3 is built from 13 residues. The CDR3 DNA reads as TGTGCCACCCTGAACGAGGGCACAGATACGCAGTATTTT. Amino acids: CATLNEGTDTQYF.